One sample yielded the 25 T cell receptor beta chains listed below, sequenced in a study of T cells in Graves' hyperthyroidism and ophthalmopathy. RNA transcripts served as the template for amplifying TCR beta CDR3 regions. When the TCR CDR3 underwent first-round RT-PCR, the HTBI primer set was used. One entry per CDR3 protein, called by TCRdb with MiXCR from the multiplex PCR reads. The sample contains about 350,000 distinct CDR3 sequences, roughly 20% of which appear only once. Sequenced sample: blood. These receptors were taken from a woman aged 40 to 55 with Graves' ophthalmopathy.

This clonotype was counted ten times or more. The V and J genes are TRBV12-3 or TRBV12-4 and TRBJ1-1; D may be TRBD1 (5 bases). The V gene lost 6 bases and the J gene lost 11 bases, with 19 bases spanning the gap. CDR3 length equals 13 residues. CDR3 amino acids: CASRPGPPFRAFF. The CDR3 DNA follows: TGTGCCAGCAGACCGGGACCCCCCTTCCGGGCTTTCTTT.

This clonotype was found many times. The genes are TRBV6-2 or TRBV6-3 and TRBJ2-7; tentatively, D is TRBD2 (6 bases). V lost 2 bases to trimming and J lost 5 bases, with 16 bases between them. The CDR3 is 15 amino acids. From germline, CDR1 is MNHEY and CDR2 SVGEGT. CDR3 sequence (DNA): TGTGCCAGCAGTTACCAGTTCACGCGGGGAAACGAGCAGTACTTC. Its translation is CASSYQFTRGNEQYF.

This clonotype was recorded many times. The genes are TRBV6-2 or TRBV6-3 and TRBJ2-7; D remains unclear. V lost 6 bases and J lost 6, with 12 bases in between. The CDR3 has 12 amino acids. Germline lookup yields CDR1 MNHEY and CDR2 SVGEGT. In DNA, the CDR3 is TGTGCCAGCAGGACCCGGCCCCTCGAGCAGTACTTC. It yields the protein CASRTRPLEQYF.

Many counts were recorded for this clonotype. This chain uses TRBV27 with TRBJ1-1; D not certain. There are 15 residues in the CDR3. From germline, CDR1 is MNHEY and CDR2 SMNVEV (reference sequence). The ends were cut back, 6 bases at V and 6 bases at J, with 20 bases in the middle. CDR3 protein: CASSSELGFESEAFF. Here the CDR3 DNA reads TGTGCCAGCAGCTCGGAGTTGGGCTTCGAGTCTGAAGCTTTCTTT.

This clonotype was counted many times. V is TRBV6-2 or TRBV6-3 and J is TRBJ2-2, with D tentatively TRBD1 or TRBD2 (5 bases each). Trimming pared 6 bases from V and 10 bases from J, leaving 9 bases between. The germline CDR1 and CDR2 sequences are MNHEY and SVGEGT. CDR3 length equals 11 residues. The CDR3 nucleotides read TGTGCCAGCAGCTTGGGGGAGGAGCTGTTTTTT. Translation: CASSLGEELFF.

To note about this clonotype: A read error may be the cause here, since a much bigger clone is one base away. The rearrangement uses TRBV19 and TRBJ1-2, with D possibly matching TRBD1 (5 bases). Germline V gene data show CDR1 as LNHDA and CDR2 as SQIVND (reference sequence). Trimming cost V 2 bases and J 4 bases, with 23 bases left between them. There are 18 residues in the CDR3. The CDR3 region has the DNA TGTGCCAGTAGTATATACCCCGGGACCCAGGGCCTAAGCTATGGCTACACCTTC. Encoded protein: CASSIYPGTQGLSYGYTF.

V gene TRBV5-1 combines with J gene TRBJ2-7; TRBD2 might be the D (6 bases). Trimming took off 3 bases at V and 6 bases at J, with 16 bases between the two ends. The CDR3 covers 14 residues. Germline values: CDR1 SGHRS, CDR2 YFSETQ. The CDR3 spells CASSSGGGVGEQYF. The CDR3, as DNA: TGCGCCAGCAGCTCCGGTGGAGGGGTGGGCGAGCAGTACTTC.

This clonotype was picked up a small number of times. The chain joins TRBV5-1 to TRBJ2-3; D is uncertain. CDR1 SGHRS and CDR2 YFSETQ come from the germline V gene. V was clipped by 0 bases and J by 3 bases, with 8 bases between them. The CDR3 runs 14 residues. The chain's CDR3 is CASSLGTRTDTQYF. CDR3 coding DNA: TGCGCCAGCAGCTTGGGGACCAGAACAGATACGCAGTATTTT.

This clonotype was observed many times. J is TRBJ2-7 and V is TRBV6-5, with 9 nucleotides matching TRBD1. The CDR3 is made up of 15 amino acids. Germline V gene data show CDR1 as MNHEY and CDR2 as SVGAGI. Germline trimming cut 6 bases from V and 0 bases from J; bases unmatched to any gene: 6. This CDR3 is CASRRDRGDSYEQYF. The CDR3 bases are TGTGCCAGCAGACGTGACAGGGGGGACTCCTACGAGCAGTACTTC.

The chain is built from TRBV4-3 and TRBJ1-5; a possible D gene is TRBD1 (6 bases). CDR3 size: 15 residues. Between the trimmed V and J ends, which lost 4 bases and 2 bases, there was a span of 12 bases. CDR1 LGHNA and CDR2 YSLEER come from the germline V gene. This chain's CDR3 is CASSPRGIGNQPQHF. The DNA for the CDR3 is TGCGCCAGCAGCCCCAGGGGTATTGGCAATCAGCCCCAGCATTTT.

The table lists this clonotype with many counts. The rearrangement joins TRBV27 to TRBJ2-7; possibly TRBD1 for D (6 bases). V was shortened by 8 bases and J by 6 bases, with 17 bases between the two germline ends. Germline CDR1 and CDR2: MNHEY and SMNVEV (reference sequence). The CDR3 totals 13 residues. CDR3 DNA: TGTGCCAGCCGGCTCAGGGGTCCGGGCGAGCAGTACTTC. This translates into CASRLRGPGEQYF.

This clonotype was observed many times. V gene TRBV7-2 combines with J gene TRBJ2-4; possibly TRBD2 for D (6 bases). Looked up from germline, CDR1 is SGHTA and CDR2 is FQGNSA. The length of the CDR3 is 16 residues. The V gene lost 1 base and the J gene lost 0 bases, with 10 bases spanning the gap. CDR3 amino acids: CASSLVGAGAKNIQYF. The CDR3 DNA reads TGTGCCAGCAGCTTAGTAGGAGCGGGAGCCAAAAACATTCAGTACTTC.

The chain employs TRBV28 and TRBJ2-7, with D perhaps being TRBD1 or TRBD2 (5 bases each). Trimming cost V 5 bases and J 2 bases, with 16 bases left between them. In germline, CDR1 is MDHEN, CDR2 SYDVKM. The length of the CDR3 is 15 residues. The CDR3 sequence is CASSTLGTETYEQYF. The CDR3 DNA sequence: TGTGCCAGCAGTACACTAGGGACGGAAACCTACGAGCAGTACTTC.

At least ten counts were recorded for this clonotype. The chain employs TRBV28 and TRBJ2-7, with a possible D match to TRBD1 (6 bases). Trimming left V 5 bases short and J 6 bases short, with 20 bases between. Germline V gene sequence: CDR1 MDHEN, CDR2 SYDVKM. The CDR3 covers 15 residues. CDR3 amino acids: CASSQAAQGKGEQYF. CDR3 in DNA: TGTGCCAGCAGTCAGGCCGCCCAGGGGAAAGGCGAGCAGTACTTC.

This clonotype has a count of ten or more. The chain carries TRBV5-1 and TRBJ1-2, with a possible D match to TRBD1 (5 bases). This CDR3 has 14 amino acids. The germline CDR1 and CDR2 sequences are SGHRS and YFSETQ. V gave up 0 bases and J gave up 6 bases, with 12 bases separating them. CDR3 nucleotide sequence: TGCGCCAGCAGCTTGGGACAGATAAAGGATGGCTACACCTTC. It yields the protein CASSLGQIKDGYTF. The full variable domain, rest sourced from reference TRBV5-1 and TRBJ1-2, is KAGVTQTPRYLIKTRGQQVTLSCSPISGHRSVSWYQQTPGQGLQFLFEYFSETQRNKGNFPGRFSGRQFSNSRSEMNVSTLELGDSALYLCASSLGQIKDGYTFGSGTRLTVV.

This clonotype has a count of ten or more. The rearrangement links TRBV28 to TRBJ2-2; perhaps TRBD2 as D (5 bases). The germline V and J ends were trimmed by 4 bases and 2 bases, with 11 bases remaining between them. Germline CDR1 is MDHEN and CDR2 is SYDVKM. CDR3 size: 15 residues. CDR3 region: CASSWTGSNTGELFF. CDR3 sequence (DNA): TGTGCCAGCAGTTGGACTGGCTCAAACACCGGGGAGCTGTTTTTT.

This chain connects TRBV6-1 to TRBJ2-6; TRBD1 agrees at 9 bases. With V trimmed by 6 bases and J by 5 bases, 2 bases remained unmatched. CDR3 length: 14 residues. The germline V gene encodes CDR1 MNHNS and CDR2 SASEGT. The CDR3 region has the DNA TGTGCCAGCAGGGGGACAGGGCGGGCCAACGTCCTGACTTTC. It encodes CASRGTGRANVLTF.

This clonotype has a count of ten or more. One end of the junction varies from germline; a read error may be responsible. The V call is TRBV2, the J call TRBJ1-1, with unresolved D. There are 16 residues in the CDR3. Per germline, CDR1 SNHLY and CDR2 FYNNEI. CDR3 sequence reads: CASGDPQELMNTEAFF. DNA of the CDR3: TGTGCCAGCGGTGACCCCCAGGAACTCATGAACACTGAAGCTTTCTTT.

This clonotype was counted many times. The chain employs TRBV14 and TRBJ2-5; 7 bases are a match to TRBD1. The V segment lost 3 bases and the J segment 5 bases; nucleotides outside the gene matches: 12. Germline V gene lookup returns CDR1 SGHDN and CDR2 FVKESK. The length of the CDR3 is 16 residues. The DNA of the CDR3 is TGTGCCAGCAGCCAGGGGACGCGACAGGGTCTGGAGACCCAGTACTTC. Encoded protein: CASSQGTRQGLETQYF. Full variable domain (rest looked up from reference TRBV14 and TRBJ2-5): EAGVTQFPSHSVIEKGQTVTLRCDPISGHDNLYWYRRVMGKEIKFLLHFVKESKQDESGMPNNRFLAERTGGTYSTLKVQPAELEDSGVYFCASSQGTRQGLETQYFGPGTRLLVL.

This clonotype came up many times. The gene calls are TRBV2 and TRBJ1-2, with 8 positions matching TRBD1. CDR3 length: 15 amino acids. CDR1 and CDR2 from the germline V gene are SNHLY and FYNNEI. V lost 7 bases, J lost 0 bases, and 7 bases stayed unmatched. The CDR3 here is CASTPTGGANYGYTF. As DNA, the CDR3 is TGTGCCAGCACGCCTACAGGGGGAGCTAACTATGGCTACACCTTC.

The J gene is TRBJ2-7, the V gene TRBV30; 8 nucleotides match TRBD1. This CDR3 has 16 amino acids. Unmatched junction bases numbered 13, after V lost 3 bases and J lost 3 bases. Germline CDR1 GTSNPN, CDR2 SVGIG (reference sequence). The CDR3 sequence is CAWRDNSGTGLYEQYF. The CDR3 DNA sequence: TGTGCCTGGAGAGATAACTCCGGGACAGGTCTCTACGAGCAGTACTTC.

CDR3 in amino acids: CASSYTQGYGYTF. The CDR3 DNA reads as TGTGCCAGCAGTTACACACAGGGTTATGGCTACACCTTC. The chain joins TRBV6-5 to TRBJ1-2; the D gene is possibly TRBD1 (6 bases). The V gene lost 2 bases and the J gene lost 5 bases, with 9 bases spanning the gap. Germline CDR1 reads MNHEY; CDR2 reads SVGAGI. The length of the CDR3 is 13 residues.

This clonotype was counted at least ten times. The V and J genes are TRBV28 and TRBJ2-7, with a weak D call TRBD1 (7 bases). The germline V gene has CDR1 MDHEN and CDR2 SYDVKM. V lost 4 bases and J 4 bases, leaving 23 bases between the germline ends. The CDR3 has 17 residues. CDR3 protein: CASSSPLAGQLGYEQYF. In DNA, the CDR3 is TGTGCCAGCAGTTCACCGTTGGCGGGACAGTTAGGGTACGAGCAGTACTTC.

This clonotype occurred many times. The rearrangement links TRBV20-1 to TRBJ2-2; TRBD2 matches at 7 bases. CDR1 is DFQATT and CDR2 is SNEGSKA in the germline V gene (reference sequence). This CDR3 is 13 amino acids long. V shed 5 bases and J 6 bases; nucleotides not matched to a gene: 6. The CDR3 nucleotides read TGCAGTGCTCGGGGGACTACCGCCGGGGAGCTGTTTTTT. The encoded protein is CSARGTTAGELFF.

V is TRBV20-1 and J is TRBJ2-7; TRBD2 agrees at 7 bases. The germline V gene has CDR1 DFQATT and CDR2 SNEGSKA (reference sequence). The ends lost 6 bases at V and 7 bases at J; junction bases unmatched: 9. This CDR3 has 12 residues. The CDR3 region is CSAELAYAEQYF. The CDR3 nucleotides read TGCAGTGCCGAACTAGCGTACGCGGAGCAGTACTTC.